This T cell receptor (beta chain) is from a study of T cell changes during pregnancy in multiple sclerosis. The repertoire was sequenced with immunoSEQ multiplex PCR; TCRdb's copy has only in-frame clones and lacks some. The sample shows 90,000 to 120,000 clones, 85% to 95% of them seen only once. J gave up 3 bases and V 0 bases, and 8 bases lay outside the gene matches. Germline V gene data show CDR1 as GTSNPN and CDR2 as SVGIG (reference sequence). This CDR3 has 17 amino acids. The sequence came from a female donor in good health, enrolled as a control in a pregnancy study. The sample here was peripheral blood, taken in the third trimester of pregnancy. The gene calls are TRBV30 and TRBJ2-1; 10 bases fit TRBD2. The CDR3 DNA reads TGTGCCTGGAGTGTACAAGCGGGGGGGACCATCTACAATGAGCAGTTCTTC. This gives the protein CAWSVQAGGTIYNEQFF. Using reference TRBV30 and TRBJ2-1 for the parts outside the CDR3, the full variable domain is SQTIHQWPATLVQPVGSPLSLECTVEGTSNPNLYWYRQAAGRGLQLLFYSVGIGQISSEVPQNLSASRPQDRQFILSSKKLLLSDSGFYLCAWSVQAGGTIYNEQFFGPGTRLTVL.